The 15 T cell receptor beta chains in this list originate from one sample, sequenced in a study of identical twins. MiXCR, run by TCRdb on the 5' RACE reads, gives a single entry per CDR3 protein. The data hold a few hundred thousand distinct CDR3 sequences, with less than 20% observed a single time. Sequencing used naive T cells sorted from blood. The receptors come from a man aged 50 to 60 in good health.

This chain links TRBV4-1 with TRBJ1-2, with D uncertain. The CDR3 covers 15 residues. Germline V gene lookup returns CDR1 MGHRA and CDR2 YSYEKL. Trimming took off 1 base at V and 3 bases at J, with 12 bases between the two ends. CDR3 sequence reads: CASSQVSAEYYGYTF. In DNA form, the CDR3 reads TGCGCCAGCAGCCAAGTATCCGCGGAATACTATGGCTACACCTTC.

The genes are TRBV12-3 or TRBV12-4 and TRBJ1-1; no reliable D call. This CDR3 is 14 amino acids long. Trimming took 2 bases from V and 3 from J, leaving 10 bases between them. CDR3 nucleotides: TGTGCCAGCAGTTTACATCCGGCCTACACTGAAGCTTTCTTT. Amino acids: CASSLHPAYTEAFF.

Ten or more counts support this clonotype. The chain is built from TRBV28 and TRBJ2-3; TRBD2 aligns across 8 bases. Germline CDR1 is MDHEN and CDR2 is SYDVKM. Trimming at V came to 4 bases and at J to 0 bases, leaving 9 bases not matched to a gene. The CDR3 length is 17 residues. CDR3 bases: TGTGCCAGCAGTTGGCCCCTTCAGCGGGAGAGCACAGATACGCAGTATTTT. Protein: CASSWPLQRESTDTQYF.

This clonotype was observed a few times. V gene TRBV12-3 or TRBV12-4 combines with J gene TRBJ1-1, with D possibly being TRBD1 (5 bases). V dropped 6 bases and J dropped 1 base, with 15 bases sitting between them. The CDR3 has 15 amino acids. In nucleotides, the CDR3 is TGTGCCAGCAGACCAACAGGTATTCGGAACACTGAAGCTTTCTTT. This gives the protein CASRPTGIRNTEAFF.

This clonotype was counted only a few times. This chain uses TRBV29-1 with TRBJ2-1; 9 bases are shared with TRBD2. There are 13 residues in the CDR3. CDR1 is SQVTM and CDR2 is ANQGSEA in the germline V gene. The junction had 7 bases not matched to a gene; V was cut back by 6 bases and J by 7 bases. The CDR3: CSVEISGRNEQFF. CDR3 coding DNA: TGCAGCGTCGAGATTAGCGGGAGAAATGAGCAGTTCTTC.

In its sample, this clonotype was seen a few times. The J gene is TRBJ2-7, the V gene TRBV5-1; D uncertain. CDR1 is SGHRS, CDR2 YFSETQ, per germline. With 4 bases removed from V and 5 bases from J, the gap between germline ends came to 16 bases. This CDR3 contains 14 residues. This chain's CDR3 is CASSPVLDSHEQYF. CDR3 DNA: TGCGCCAGCAGCCCGGTCTTAGATTCACACGAGCAGTACTTC.

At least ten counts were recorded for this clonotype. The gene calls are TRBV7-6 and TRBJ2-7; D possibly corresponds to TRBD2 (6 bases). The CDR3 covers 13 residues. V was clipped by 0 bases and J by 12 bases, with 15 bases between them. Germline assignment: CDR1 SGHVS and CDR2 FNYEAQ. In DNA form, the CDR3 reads TGTGCCAGCAGCTTAGCCTCCAGGAGGGAGGTGTACTTC. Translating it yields CASSLASRREVYF.

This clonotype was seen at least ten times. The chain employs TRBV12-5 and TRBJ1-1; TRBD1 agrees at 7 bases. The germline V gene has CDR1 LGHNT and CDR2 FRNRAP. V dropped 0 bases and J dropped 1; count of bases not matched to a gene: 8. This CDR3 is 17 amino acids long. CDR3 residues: CASGLVDWDRENTEAFF. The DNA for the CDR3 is TGTGCTAGTGGTTTGGTTGATTGGGACAGAGAGAACACTGAAGCTTTCTTT.

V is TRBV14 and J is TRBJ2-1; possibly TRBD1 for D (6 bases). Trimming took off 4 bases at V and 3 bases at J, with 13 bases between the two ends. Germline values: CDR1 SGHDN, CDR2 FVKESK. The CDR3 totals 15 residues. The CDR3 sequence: CASSLQGRVYNEQFF. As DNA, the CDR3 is TGTGCCAGCAGCCTACAGGGAAGGGTCTACAATGAGCAGTTCTTC.

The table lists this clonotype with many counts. The CDR3 region is CAISEGKSYNEQFF. CDR3 bases: TGTGCCATCAGTGAGGGGAAGTCCTACAATGAGCAGTTCTTC. The chain links TRBV10-3 to TRBJ2-1; D is unresolved. Trimming cost V 2 bases and J 1 base, with 6 bases left between them. CDR1 is ENHRY, CDR2 SYGVKD, per germline. The CDR3 runs to 14 residues.

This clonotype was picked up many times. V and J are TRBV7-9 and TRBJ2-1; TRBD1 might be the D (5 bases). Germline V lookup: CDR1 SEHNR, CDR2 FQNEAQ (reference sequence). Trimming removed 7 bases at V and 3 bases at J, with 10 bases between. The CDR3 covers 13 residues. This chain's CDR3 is CASIDRGYNEQFF. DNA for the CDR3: TGTGCCAGCATAGATAGGGGCTACAATGAGCAGTTCTTC.

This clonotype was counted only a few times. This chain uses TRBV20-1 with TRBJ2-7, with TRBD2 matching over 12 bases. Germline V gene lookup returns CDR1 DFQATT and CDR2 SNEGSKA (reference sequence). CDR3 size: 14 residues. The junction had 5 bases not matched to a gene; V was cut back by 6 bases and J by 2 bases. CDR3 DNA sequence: TGCAGTGCCCCTCTAGCGGGAGGGGCCTACGAGCAGTACTTC. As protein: CSAPLAGGAYEQYF.

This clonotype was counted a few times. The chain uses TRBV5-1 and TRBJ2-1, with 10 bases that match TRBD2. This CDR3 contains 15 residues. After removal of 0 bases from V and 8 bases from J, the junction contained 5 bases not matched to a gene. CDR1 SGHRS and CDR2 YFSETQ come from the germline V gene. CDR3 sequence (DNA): TGCGCCAGCAGCTTGGGGGCCGGGACTAGCGATGAGCAGTTCTTC. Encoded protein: CASSLGAGTSDEQFF.

This CDR3 is CSVDPSGGRADTQYF. CDR3 DNA: TGCAGCGTTGATCCTAGCGGGGGGAGGGCAGATACGCAGTATTTT. The gene calls are TRBV29-1 and TRBJ2-3, with 11 bases lining up with TRBD2. With V trimmed by 3 bases and J by 4 bases, 6 bases remained unmatched. Per germline, CDR1 SQVTM and CDR2 ANQGSEA. The CDR3 length is 15 residues.

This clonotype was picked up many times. The CDR3 spells CASSPEAGGKNIQYF. CDR3 sequence (DNA): TGTGCCAGCTCACCGGAGGCAGGGGGCAAAAACATTCAGTACTTC. This chain links TRBV18 with TRBJ2-4, with 7 bases that match TRBD1. Per germline, CDR1 KGHSH and CDR2 LQKENI. CDR3 size: 15 residues. The J segment lost 3 bases and the V segment lost 3 bases, leaving 5 bases of the junction unmatched.